Listed below are T cell receptor beta chains from one sample, sequenced in a study of blood T cell repertoires in COVID-19. Sequenced by immunoSEQ multiplex PCR; TCRdb stores in-frame clones only, minus some. The sample has tens of thousands of clones; around 80% are singletons. The source material was peripheral blood. The receptors come from a man in his 70s with acute or convalescent COVID-19. Both conserved end residues are part of each CDR3. Fields, in order: clone size, V gene, D gene, CDR3 length, J gene, CDR3 protein, CDR3 DNA. The D gene is left open where the match is weak. The size of a clone is reported for some rows only, either as once, few or many, or as a class for expanded clones.

clone_size: .; v_call: TRBV4-2; d_call: .; cdr3_length: 17; j_call: TRBJ1-5; cdr3_aa: CASSQVYSTFSNQPQHF; cdr3_nt: TGTGCCAGCAGCCAAGTCTATTCGACTTTTAGCAATCAGCCCCAGCATTTT
clone_size: .; v_call: TRBV5-1; d_call: TRBD1; cdr3_length: 14; j_call: TRBJ1-2; cdr3_aa: CASKTGTGGSGYTF; cdr3_nt: TGCGCCAGCAAAACCGGGACAGGGGGAAGCGGCTACACCTTC
clone_size: .; v_call: TRBV11-3; d_call: TRBD1; cdr3_length: 15; j_call: TRBJ2-1; cdr3_aa: CASSPQGALGNEQFF; cdr3_nt: TGTGCCAGCAGCCCACAGGGGGCGCTGGGGAATGAGCAGTTCTTC
clone_size: .; v_call: TRBV29-1; d_call: .; cdr3_length: 13; j_call: TRBJ1-1; cdr3_aa: CSVDGGGRTEAFF; cdr3_nt: TGCAGCGTTGATGGGGGGGGACGCACTGAAGCTTTCTTT
clone_size: .; v_call: TRBV12-5; d_call: .; cdr3_length: 15; j_call: TRBJ1-5; cdr3_aa: CASGARSDSNQPQHF; cdr3_nt: TGTGCTAGTGGTGCCCGGTCCGATAGCAATCAGCCCCAGCATTTT
clone_size: few; v_call: TRBV27; d_call: TRBD2; cdr3_length: 16; j_call: TRBJ2-1; cdr3_aa: CASSPSTSGSYNEQFF; cdr3_nt: TGTGCCAGCAGCCCTTCGACTAGCGGGAGTTACAATGAGCAGTTCTTC
clone_size: once; v_call: TRBV28; d_call: TRBD1; cdr3_length: 14; j_call: TRBJ1-2; cdr3_aa: CASSGTGVYYGYTF; cdr3_nt: TGTGCCAGCAGTGGGACAGGCGTCTACTATGGCTACACCTTC
clone_size: .; v_call: TRBV28; d_call: .; cdr3_length: 14; j_call: TRBJ2-3; cdr3_aa: CASSFGGARDTQYF; cdr3_nt: TGTGCCAGCAGTTTCGGAGGGGCAAGAGATACGCAGTATTTT
clone_size: .; v_call: TRBV2; d_call: .; cdr3_length: 14; j_call: TRBJ1-6; cdr3_aa: CASSTDSKYSPLHF; cdr3_nt: TGTGCCAGCAGTACCGACAGTAAATATTCACCCCTCCACTTT
clone_size: .; v_call: TRBV7-9; d_call: TRBD1; cdr3_length: 14; j_call: TRBJ1-4; cdr3_aa: CASSSDRGSEKLFF; cdr3_nt: TGTGCCAGCAGCTCCGACAGGGGGAGCGAAAAACTGTTTTTT
clone_size: .; v_call: TRBV9; d_call: TRBD2; cdr3_length: 16; j_call: TRBJ2-1; cdr3_aa: CASSVEVAGTYNEQFF; cdr3_nt: TGTGCCAGCAGCGTAGAAGTAGCGGGGACCTACAATGAGCAGTTCTTC
clone_size: .; v_call: TRBV24-1; d_call: TRBD2; cdr3_length: 17; j_call: TRBJ2-1; cdr3_aa: CATSDAGGALDGKEQFF; cdr3_nt: TGTGCCACCAGTGATGCGGGGGGGGCTTTAGATGGAAAGGAGCAGTTCTTC
clone_size: .; v_call: TRBV19; d_call: TRBD1; cdr3_length: 14; j_call: TRBJ1-2; cdr3_aa: CASSKGTGGYGYTF; cdr3_nt: TGTGCCAGTAGTAAGGGGACAGGGGGCTATGGCTACACCTTC
clone_size: medium-sized; v_call: TRBV18; d_call: TRBD1; cdr3_length: 15; j_call: TRBJ1-5; cdr3_aa: CASSPDRGGNQPQHF; cdr3_nt: TGTGCCAGCTCTCCGGACAGGGGAGGCAATCAGCCCCAGCATTTT
clone_size: .; v_call: TRBV5-1; d_call: .; cdr3_length: 14; j_call: TRBJ1-2; cdr3_aa: CASSTDRTTYGYTF; cdr3_nt: TGCGCCAGCAGCACGGACAGAACCACTTATGGCTACACCTTC
clone_size: .; v_call: TRBV10-1; d_call: TRBD2; cdr3_length: 17; j_call: TRBJ2-5; cdr3_aa: CASRTIEGLAEQETQYF; cdr3_nt: TGCGCCAGCAGGACGATAGAGGGACTAGCGGAGCAAGAGACCCAGTACTTC
clone_size: .; v_call: TRBV2; d_call: TRBD1; cdr3_length: 15; j_call: TRBJ2-1; cdr3_aa: CASSADRGSYNEQFF; cdr3_nt: TGTGCCAGCAGTGCCGACAGGGGGTCCTACAATGAGCAGTTCTTC
clone_size: once; v_call: TRBV9; d_call: .; cdr3_length: 15; j_call: TRBJ1-1; cdr3_aa: CASSGRGSADTEAFF; cdr3_nt: TGTGCCAGCAGCGGACGGGGGAGCGCGGATACTGAAGCTTTCTTT
clone_size: .; v_call: TRBV29-1; d_call: TRBD1; cdr3_length: 11; j_call: TRBJ1-2; cdr3_aa: CSVTGVYGYTF; cdr3_nt: TGCAGCGTTACAGGGGTTTACGGCTACACCTTC
clone_size: .; v_call: TRBV19; d_call: TRBD2; cdr3_length: 16; j_call: TRBJ2-1; cdr3_aa: CASSITKRGNLYEQFF; cdr3_nt: TGTGCCAGTAGTATAACCAAGCGGGGGAATCTCTATGAGCAGTTCTTC
clone_size: .; v_call: TRBV6-6; d_call: .; cdr3_length: 14; j_call: TRBJ1-5; cdr3_aa: CASSPTGGNQPQHF; cdr3_nt: TGTGCCAGCAGTCCGACAGGTGGCAATCAGCCCCAGCATTTT
clone_size: .; v_call: TRBV5-1; d_call: .; cdr3_length: 14; j_call: TRBJ2-3; cdr3_aa: CASSLAQGTDTQYF; cdr3_nt: TGCGCCAGCAGCTTGGCTCAGGGCACAGATACGCAGTATTTT
clone_size: .; v_call: TRBV29-1; d_call: .; cdr3_length: 10; j_call: TRBJ2-1; cdr3_aa: CSVNDPEGFF; cdr3_nt: TGCAGCGTGAACGACCCAGAGGGGTTCTTC
clone_size: .; v_call: TRBV27; d_call: .; cdr3_length: 13; j_call: TRBJ1-2; cdr3_aa: CASSYDSRYGYTF; cdr3_nt: TGTGCCAGCAGCTATGACAGCCGTTATGGCTACACCTTC
clone_size: .; v_call: TRBV7-9; d_call: .; cdr3_length: 13; j_call: TRBJ1-3; cdr3_aa: CASSADKGNTIYF; cdr3_nt: TGTGCCAGCAGCGCCGACAAAGGAAACACCATATATTTT
clone_size: .; v_call: TRBV5-1; d_call: TRBD1; cdr3_length: 14; j_call: TRBJ2-2; cdr3_aa: CASSITGDTGELFF; cdr3_nt: TGCGCCAGCAGCATCACAGGGGACACCGGGGAGCTGTTTTTT
clone_size: .; v_call: TRBV30; d_call: .; cdr3_length: 14; j_call: TRBJ1-4; cdr3_aa: CAWSVGGSNEKLFF; cdr3_nt: TGTGCCTGGAGTGTAGGAGGGTCTAATGAAAAACTGTTTTTT
clone_size: few; v_call: TRBV6-1; d_call: .; cdr3_length: 16; j_call: TRBJ1-4; cdr3_aa: CASSEALGRTNEKLFF; cdr3_nt: TGTGCCAGCAGTGAAGCGCTGGGCAGAACTAATGAAAAACTGTTTTTT
clone_size: few; v_call: TRBV5-1; d_call: TRBD1; cdr3_length: 15; j_call: TRBJ2-7; cdr3_aa: CASSLTGGTVYEQYF; cdr3_nt: TGCGCCAGCAGCTTAACAGGGGGGACCGTCTACGAGCAGTACTTC
clone_size: few; v_call: TRBV24-1; d_call: TRBD1; cdr3_length: 13; j_call: TRBJ1-1; cdr3_aa: CATSGQGNTEAFF; cdr3_nt: TGTGCCACCAGCGGACAGGGGAACACTGAAGCTTTCTTT
clone_size: .; v_call: TRBV28; d_call: TRBD1; cdr3_length: 15; j_call: TRBJ2-1; cdr3_aa: CASSFNGQAYNEQFF; cdr3_nt: TGTGCCAGCAGTTTTAATGGACAGGCCTACAATGAGCAGTTCTTC
clone_size: .; v_call: TRBV6-6; d_call: TRBD1; cdr3_length: 15; j_call: TRBJ1-1; cdr3_aa: CASSSGQGADTEAFF; cdr3_nt: TGTGCCAGCAGCTCGGGACAGGGGGCAGACACTGAAGCTTTCTTT
clone_size: .; v_call: TRBV5-1; d_call: .; cdr3_length: 12; j_call: TRBJ2-3; cdr3_aa: CASSQLTDTQYF; cdr3_nt: TGCGCCAGCAGCCAGTTGACAGATACGCAGTATTTT
clone_size: .; v_call: TRBV6-5; d_call: TRBD1; cdr3_length: 15; j_call: TRBJ1-2; cdr3_aa: CASSHRRDRVEGYTF; cdr3_nt: TGTGCCAGCAGTCACCGCCGGGACAGGGTAGAGGGCTACACCTTC
clone_size: .; v_call: TRBV5-1; d_call: .; cdr3_length: 16; j_call: TRBJ1-1; cdr3_aa: CASSLGDTLLNTEAFF; cdr3_nt: TGCGCCAGCAGCTTGGGGGACACCTTACTGAACACTGAAGCTTTCTTT
clone_size: once; v_call: TRBV7-9; d_call: TRBD1; cdr3_length: 14; j_call: TRBJ1-4; cdr3_aa: CASSLVTGREKLFF; cdr3_nt: TGTGCCAGCAGCTTAGTGACAGGGAGGGAAAAACTGTTTTTT